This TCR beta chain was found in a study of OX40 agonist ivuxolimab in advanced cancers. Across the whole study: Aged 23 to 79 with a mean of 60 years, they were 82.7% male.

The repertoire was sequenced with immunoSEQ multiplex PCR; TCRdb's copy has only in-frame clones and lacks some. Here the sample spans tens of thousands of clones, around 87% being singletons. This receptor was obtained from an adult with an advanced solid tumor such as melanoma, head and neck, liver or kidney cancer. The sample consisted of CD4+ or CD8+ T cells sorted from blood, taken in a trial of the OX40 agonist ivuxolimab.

For the CDR3, the DNA is TGTGCCAGCAGCTTGAGGGGGGTGGGCAATGAGCAGTTCTTC. Translating gives CASSLRGVGNEQFF. The rearrangement joins TRBV4-2 to TRBJ2-1; perhaps D is TRBD1 or TRBD2 (6 bases each). The V end lost 5 bases, the J end lost 6 bases, and 14 bases lay between the germline ends. The CDR3 length is 14 residues. Germline lookup yields CDR1 LGHNA and CDR2 YNFKEQ.